This T cell receptor beta chain was recovered during a study of technical replicates of blood from several donors. Clones were sequenced by immunoSEQ multiplex PCR, and TCRdb holds only the in-frame ones, with some missing. The profile covers over 55,000 clones, with approximately 95% appearing a single time and 2.5% to 3.5% taken by the ten largest. Trimming removed 6 bases from V and 5 bases from J, with 10 bases in between. Germline V gives CDR1 DFQATT, CDR2 SNEGSKA (reference sequence). This CDR3 spans 11 amino acids. This TCR was sampled from a human donor in good health. Some clones in this sample may be carry-over from other donors' samples. The sample comprised PBMCs. The rearrangement links TRBV20-1 to TRBJ1-1; D is ambiguous. Here the CDR3 reads CSAPHGTEAFF. For the CDR3, the DNA is TGCAGTGCACCACACGGGACTGAAGCTTTCTTT.